This T cell receptor (beta chain) is from a study of shared T cell receptors in the human thymus. V shed 4 bases and J 2 bases; nucleotides not matched to a gene: 3. In germline, CDR1 is SNHLY, CDR2 FYNNEI. CDR3 size: 14 residues. This clone was observed a handful of times. Method: immunoSEQ multiplex PCR; TCRdb's copy keeps in-frame clones and lacks some. Here the sample spans some 700,000 clones, 70% to 90% being singletons. The sample was also linked to a second study, of human thymus T cells. Per that study: Thymus tissue was removed during corrective cardiac surgery. An apparent bias in V and J gene usage was seen in thymic and blood repertoires.

The sequence was collected from a girl under three years old with a congenital heart defect. The sequenced sample consisted of thymocytes. This chain uses TRBV2 with TRBJ1-1, with 8 bases identical to TRBD1. DNA of the CDR3: TGTGCCAGCAGTGGGACAGGGAGAAACACTGAAGCTTTCTTT. Translating gives CASSGTGRNTEAFF.